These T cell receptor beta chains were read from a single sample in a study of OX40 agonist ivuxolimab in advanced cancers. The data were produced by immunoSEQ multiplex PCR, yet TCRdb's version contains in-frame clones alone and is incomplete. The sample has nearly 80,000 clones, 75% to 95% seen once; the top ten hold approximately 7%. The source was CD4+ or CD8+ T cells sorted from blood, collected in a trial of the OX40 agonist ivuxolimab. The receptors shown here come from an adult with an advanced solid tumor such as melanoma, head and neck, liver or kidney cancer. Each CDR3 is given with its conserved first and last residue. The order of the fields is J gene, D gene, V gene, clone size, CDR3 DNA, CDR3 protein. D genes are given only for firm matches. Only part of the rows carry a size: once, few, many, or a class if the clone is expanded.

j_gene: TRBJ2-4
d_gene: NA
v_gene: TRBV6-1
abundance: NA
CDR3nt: TGTGCCAGCAGTGCAACCGGGACAGCCAAAAACATTCAGTACTTC
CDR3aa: CASSATGTAKNIQYF

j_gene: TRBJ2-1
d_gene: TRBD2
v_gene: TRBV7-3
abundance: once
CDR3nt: TGTGCCAGCAGCCCCGCGGGAGGGCTTAATGAGCAGTTCTTC
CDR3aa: CASSPAGGLNEQFF

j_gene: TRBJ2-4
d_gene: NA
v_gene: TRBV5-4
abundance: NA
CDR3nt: TGTGCCAGCAGTGGGCAGGGTGCCAAAAACATTCAGTACTTC
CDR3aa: CASSGQGAKNIQYF

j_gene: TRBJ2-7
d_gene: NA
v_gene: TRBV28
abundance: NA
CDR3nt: TGTGCCAGCCAGGACGGAAGCTCCTACGAGCAGTACTTC
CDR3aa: CASQDGSSYEQYF

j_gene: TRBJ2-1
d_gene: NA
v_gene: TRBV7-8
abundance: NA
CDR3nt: TGTGCCAGCAGCACCCGGAGGGGGATCAATGAGCAGTTCTTC
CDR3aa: CASSTRRGINEQFF

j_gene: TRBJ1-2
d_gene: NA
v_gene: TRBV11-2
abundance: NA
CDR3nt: TGTGCCAGCAGCGCGAGTGGACAGCGGACTAACTATGGCTACACCTTC
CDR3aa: CASSASGQRTNYGYTF

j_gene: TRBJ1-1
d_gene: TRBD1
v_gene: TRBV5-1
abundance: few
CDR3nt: TGCGCCAGCAGCAACACAGGGGGCGGAGAGACTGAAGCTTTCTTT
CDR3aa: CASSNTGGGETEAFF

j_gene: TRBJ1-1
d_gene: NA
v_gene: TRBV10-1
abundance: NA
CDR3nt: TGCGCCAGCTCACCTAATACGGTGAACACTGAAGCTTTCTTT
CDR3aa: CASSPNTVNTEAFF

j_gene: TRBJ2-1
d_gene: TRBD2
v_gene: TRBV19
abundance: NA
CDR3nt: TGTGCCAGTAAAACTAGCGGGAGGGGGTACAATGAGCAGTTCTTC
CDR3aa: CASKTSGRGYNEQFF

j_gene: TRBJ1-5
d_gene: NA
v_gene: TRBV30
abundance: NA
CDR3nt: TGTGCCTGGAGCCCCGACGGACTCAGTCAGCCCCAGCATTTT
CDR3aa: CAWSPDGLSQPQHF

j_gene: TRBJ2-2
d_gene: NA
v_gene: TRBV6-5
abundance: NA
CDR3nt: TGTGCCAGCAGAGGGGTCGGCGGGGAGCTGTTTTTT
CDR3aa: CASRGVGGELFF

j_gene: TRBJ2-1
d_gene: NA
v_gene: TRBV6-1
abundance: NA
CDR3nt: TGTGCCAGCAGTGAACAGCCTGGGGGGAATGAGCAGTTCTTC
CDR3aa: CASSEQPGGNEQFF

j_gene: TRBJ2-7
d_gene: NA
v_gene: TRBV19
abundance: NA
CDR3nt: TGTGCCAGTAGTTTGTCGACAGCCGGCAACTACGAGCAGTACTTC
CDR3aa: CASSLSTAGNYEQYF

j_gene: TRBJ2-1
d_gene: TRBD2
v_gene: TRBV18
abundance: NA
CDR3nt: TGTGCCAGCTCAGAACCGGGACTAGCGGGGCCTATAGGTGAGCAGTTCTTC
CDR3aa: CASSEPGLAGPIGEQFF

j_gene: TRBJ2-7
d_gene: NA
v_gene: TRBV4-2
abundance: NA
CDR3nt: TGTGCCAGCAGCCAAGATCCGTCTTCGAGTATGGAGCAGTACTTC
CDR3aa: CASSQDPSSSMEQYF

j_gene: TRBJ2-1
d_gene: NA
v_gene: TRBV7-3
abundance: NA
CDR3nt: TGTGCCAGCAGCTTAGCCGGGAGAGACAATGAGCAGTTCTTC
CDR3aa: CASSLAGRDNEQFF

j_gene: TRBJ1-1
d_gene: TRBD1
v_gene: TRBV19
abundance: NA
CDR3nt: TGTGCCAGTAGTTCTCCCGGACGGGACAGGGCTCCTGAAGCTTTCTTT
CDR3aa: CASSSPGRDRAPEAFF

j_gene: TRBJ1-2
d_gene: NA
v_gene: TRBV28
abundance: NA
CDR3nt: TGTGCCAGCAGTTTCGAGCAGACTAACTATGGCTACACCTTC
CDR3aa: CASSFEQTNYGYTF

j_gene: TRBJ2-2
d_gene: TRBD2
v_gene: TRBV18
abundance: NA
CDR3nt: TGTGCCAGCTCATCTTTTAGCGGGGTGAACACCGGGGAGCTGTTTTTT
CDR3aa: CASSSFSGVNTGELFF

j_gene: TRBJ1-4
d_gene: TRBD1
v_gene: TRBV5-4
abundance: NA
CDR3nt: TGTGCCAGCAGCAGAGACAGGGGACTCCAGGAAAAACTGTTTTTT
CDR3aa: CASSRDRGLQEKLFF

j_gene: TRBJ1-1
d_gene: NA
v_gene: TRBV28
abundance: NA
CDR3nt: TGTGCCAGCAGTTTACCAGGGGCGATGAACACTGAAGCTTTCTTT
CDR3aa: CASSLPGAMNTEAFF

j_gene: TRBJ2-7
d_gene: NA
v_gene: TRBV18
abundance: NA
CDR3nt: TGTGCCAGCTCACCTAGGGCAGAGCAGTACTTC
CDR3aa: CASSPRAEQYF

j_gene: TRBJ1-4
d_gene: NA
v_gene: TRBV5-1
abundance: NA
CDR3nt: TGCGCCAGCAGATCAGGTCGGCCTAATGAAAAACTGTTTTTT
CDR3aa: CASRSGRPNEKLFF

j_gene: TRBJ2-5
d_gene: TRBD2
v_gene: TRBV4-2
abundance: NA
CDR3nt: TGTGCCAGCAGCCAAGATGGGGGGGTCGGGTCGATAGGGACAGAGACCCAGTACTTC
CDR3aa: CASSQDGGVGSIGTETQYF

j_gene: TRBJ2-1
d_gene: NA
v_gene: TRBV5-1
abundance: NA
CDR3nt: TGCGCCAGCAGCTTGAAGGGCGGAGACAATGAGCAGTTCTTC
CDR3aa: CASSLKGGDNEQFF

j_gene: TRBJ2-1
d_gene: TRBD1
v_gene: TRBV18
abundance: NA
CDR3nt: TGTGCCAGCTCACCAAGGGACAGGGGGCCATACAATGAGCAGTTCTTC
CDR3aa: CASSPRDRGPYNEQFF

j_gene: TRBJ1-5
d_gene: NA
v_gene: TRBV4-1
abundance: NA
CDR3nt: TGCGCCAGCAGCCAAGAGGTCGCGGGATTTAATCAGCCCCAGCATTTT
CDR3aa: CASSQEVAGFNQPQHF

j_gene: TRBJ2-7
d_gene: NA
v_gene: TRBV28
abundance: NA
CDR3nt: TGTGCCAGCAGTTTTGGACGGGAGAACGAGCAGTACTTC
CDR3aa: CASSFGRENEQYF

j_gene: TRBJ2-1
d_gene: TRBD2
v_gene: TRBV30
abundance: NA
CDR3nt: TGTGCCTGGGGGGGGAGACTAGCGGGAGTCAATGAGCAGTTCTTC
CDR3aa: CAWGGRLAGVNEQFF

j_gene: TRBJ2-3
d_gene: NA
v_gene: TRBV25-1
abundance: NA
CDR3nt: TGTGCCAGCAGTTCGACTACAGATACGCAGTATTTT
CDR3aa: CASSSTTDTQYF

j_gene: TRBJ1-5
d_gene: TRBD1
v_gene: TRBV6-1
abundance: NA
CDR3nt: TGTGCCAGCAGGTCCGCAGGGGGCATTCAGCCCCAGCATTTT
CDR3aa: CASRSAGGIQPQHF

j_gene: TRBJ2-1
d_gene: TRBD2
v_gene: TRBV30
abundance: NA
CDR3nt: TGTGCCTGGGCGAAGCTAGCGGGGATATACAATGAGCAGTTCTTC
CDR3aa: CAWAKLAGIYNEQFF

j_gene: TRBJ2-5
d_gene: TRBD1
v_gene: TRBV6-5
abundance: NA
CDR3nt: TGTGCCAGCAGTAGGGGGCCCGAAGAGACCCAGTACTTC
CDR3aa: CASSRGPEETQYF

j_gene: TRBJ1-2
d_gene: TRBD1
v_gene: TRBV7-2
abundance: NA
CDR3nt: TGTGCCAGCAGCTCGGACAGGGGGCCTATTAGGACCTTC
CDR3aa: CASSSDRGPIRTF

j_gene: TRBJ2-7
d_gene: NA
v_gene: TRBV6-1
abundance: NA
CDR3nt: TGTGCCAGCACCAAAACCCCTACCTACGAGCAGTACTTC
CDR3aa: CASTKTPTYEQYF